A single sample gave rise to the 25 T cell receptor beta chains below, sequenced in a study of post-analysis software for immune sequencing data. Prepared TCR beta cDNA libraries contained unique molecular identifiers. TCRdb recomputed calls from the PCR reads with MiXCR, one row per CDR3 protein. The data contain around 260,000 distinct CDR3 sequences, 36% of them singletons. These TCRs' antigens remain unknown. Study outcomes and limitations: Five or six TRBV segments were more frequent in patients than controls; TRBV5-6, TRBV5-1 and TRBV20-1 belonged to this group.

Sequencing input: blood. Source of these receptors: a girl aged 10 to 17 with multiple sclerosis.

In the case of this clonotype: This could be a read error, since a much larger clone is one nucleotide away. V and J are TRBV12-3 or TRBV12-4 and TRBJ1-5; 7 bases match TRBD1. The DNA matches TRBJ2-3 better at its end, which makes the J call doubtful. The CDR3 totals 14 residues. As DNA, the CDR3 is TGTGCCAGCAGTTTTGGACAGGAAGATCAGCCCCAGTATTTT. It translates to CASSFGQEDQPQYF.

At least ten counts were recorded for this clonotype. The chain carries TRBV20-1 and TRBJ2-1; D is possibly TRBD2 (5 bases). V was trimmed by 5 bases and J by 7 bases, leaving 12 bases between them. This CDR3 is built from 12 residues. Germline V gene lookup returns CDR1 DFQATT and CDR2 SNEGSKA (reference sequence). The CDR3 nucleotides read TGCAGTGCTTACCGTGGCGGGAATGAGCAGTTCTTC. Residues: CSAYRGGNEQFF.

At least ten counts were recorded for this clonotype. V gene TRBV15 combines with J gene TRBJ1-1; TRBD1 is a possible D gene (6 bases). V was shortened by 3 bases and J by 3 bases, with 8 bases between the two germline ends. Germline V gene data show CDR1 as LNHNV and CDR2 as YYDKDF (reference sequence). The CDR3 has 13 residues. This chain's CDR3 is CATSREGDTEAFF. For the CDR3, the DNA is TGTGCCACCAGCAGGGAGGGGGACACTGAAGCTTTCTTT.

This clonotype has a count of ten or more. CDR3 sequence reads: CASSSQAPPYEQYF. For the CDR3, the DNA is TGTGCCAGCAGCTCGCAGGCACCTCCCTACGAGCAGTACTTC. V is TRBV28 and J is TRBJ2-7; no firm D call. This CDR3 is 14 amino acids long. From germline, CDR1 is MDHEN and CDR2 SYDVKM. V gave up 6 bases and J gave up 2 bases, with 14 bases separating them.

This clonotype has ten or more counts. The genes are TRBV7-9 and TRBJ2-5; D may correspond to TRBD1 or TRBD2 (5 bases each). The germline V and J ends were trimmed by 5 bases and 4 bases, with 26 bases remaining between them. This CDR3 has 18 residues. CDR1 SEHNR and CDR2 FQNEAQ come from the germline V gene (reference sequence). The CDR3 sequence: CASSAGLQSITGGETQYF. The CDR3, as DNA: TGTGCCAGCAGCGCGGGCCTCCAATCTATTACTGGGGGAGAGACCCAGTACTTC.

The chain links TRBV24-1 to TRBJ2-2; possible D gene TRBD1, 5 bases. CDR3 length: 13 amino acids. V shed 9 bases and J shed 6 bases, with 13 bases lying between them. Germline V gives CDR1 KGHDR, CDR2 SFDVKD. The CDR3: CATSGISPGELFF. The CDR3 DNA sequence: TGTGCCACCTCAGGGATTTCCCCCGGGGAGCTGTTTTTT.

The CDR3 loop is CASRRQVGSYEQYF. The CDR3 DNA follows: TGTGCCAGCCGACGACAGGTCGGCTCCTACGAGCAGTACTTC. V is TRBV5-5 and J is TRBJ2-7, with a tentative D call TRBD1 (6 bases). Looked up from germline, CDR1 is SGHKS and CDR2 is YYEKEE (reference sequence). The ends were cut back, 7 bases at V and 0 bases at J, with 14 bases in the middle. The CDR3 is 14 residues long.

Regarding this clonotype: A much larger clone differs by one base, so this may be a read error. V usage is TRBV29-1 and J usage is TRBJ1-2, with TRBD1 matching over 7 bases. The CDR3 sequence is 12 residues long. The germline gives CDR1 SQVTM, CDR2 ANQGSEA. CDR3 amino acids: CSAEQGTHGHTF. The CDR3 coding sequence is TGCAGCGCTGAACAGGGGACCCATGGCCACACCTTC.

This clonotype was recorded at least ten times. This chain connects TRBV9 to TRBJ2-5; possible D gene TRBD2, 5 bases. Trimming took 3 bases from V and 6 from J, leaving 18 bases between them. This CDR3 region has 15 residues. CDR1 is SGDLS, CDR2 YYNGEE, per germline. The CDR3 is CASSAQSGVVKTQYF. The CDR3 DNA reads as TGTGCCAGCAGCGCCCAAAGCGGAGTCGTGAAGACCCAGTACTTC. The full variable domain, with the rest looked up from reference TRBV9 and TRBJ2-5, is DSGVTQTPKHLITATGQRVTLRCSPRSGDLSVYWYQQSLDQGLQFLIQYYNGEERAKGNILERFSAQQFPDLHSELNLSSLELGDSALYFCASSAQSGVVKTQYFGPGTRLLVL.

The chain recombines TRBV20-1 with TRBJ2-1; a weak D match, TRBD1 (5 bases). V lost 0 bases to trimming and J lost 6 bases, with 9 bases between them. CDR1 and CDR2 (germline): DFQATT, SNEGSKA (reference sequence). The length of the CDR3 is 13 residues. The CDR3 nucleotides are TGCAGTGCTAGAGACAGGGTTGGCAATGAGCAGTTCTTC. This sequence encodes CSARDRVGNEQFF.

This clonotype turned up a few times. A clone one base away is much larger, so this may be a read error. The CDR3, as DNA: TGTGCCACCAGCAGATTGGGGGACAGGGAGGGCGAGCAGTTCTTC. Protein product: CATSRLGDREGEQFF. The J gene is TRBJ2-1, the V gene TRBV15, with 9 bases fitting TRBD1. Losses at the gene ends were 2 bases for V and 10 bases for J; bases not matched to a gene: 9. The CDR3 extends over 15 amino acids. CDR1 and CDR2 from the germline V gene are LNHNV and YYDKDF (reference sequence).

The chain employs TRBV5-1 and TRBJ2-2; D is possibly TRBD1 or TRBD2 (5 bases each). Germline V gene data show CDR1 as SGHRS and CDR2 as YFSETQ. CDR3 length: 14 amino acids. V lost 0 bases, J lost 7 bases, and 10 bases lay in between. The chain's CDR3 is CASSLAQGDGELFF. The CDR3, as DNA: TGCGCCAGCAGCTTGGCCCAGGGAGACGGGGAGCTGTTTTTT.

The table lists this clonotype with many counts. The V call is TRBV6-5, the J call TRBJ2-5; 8 nucleotides align to TRBD1. The V gene's germline CDR1 is MNHEY and CDR2 SVGAGI. The CDR3 has 14 residues. V dropped 0 bases and J dropped 7; count of bases not matched to a gene: 4. CDR3 loop: CASSYSGQEGTQYF. CDR3 coding DNA: TGTGCCAGCAGTTACTCGGGACAGGAGGGGACCCAGTACTTC.

This clonotype was detected many times. V is TRBV5-5 and J is TRBJ2-5; TRBD2 aligns across 10 bases. After removal of 4 bases from V and 5 bases from J, the junction contained 8 bases not matched to a gene. Looked up from germline, CDR1 is SGHKS and CDR2 is YYEKEE (reference sequence). The CDR3 sequence is 15 residues long. The chain's CDR3 is CASSNPSGRGETQYF. As DNA, the CDR3 is TGTGCCAGCAGCAACCCTAGCGGGAGAGGGGAGACCCAGTACTTC.

Details on this clonotype: This may be a read error: a much more frequent sequence differs by one nucleotide. No conserved phenylalanine or tryptophan is present at the end of the CDR3, so a read error is the likely explanation. The V gene is TRBV7-9, the J gene TRBJ2-3, with 9 bases matching TRBD1. The CDR3 runs to 19 residues. The V gene end was trimmed by 1 base and the J gene end by 1 base; junction bases not matched to a gene: 12. Germline lookup yields CDR1 SEHNR and CDR2 FQNEAQ (reference sequence). The DNA for the CDR3 is TGTGCCAGCAGCTTAGAAGCCAACAGGGGGCAACCAGGCACAGATACGCAGTATTGT. It specifies CASSLEANRGQPGTDTQYC.

This chain uses TRBV28 with TRBJ2-5; 11 bases fit TRBD2. Germline V lookup: CDR1 MDHEN, CDR2 SYDVKM. Trimming removed 6 bases from V and 5 bases from J; junction bases left unmatched: 11. The CDR3 is 16 amino acids. Here the CDR3 reads CASSRLAGGLLETQYF. The CDR3 DNA reads TGTGCCAGCAGCCGGCTAGCGGGGGGACTGTTGGAGACCCAGTACTTC.

In the case of this clonotype: This sequence may be a read error, since a much larger clone differs from it by one base. The chain uses TRBV7-2 and TRBJ2-5, with 9 bases fitting TRBD2. Losses at the gene ends were 1 base for V and 11 bases for J; bases not matched to a gene: 11. From germline, CDR1 is SGHTA and CDR2 FQGNSA. The CDR3 has 15 amino acids. In DNA, the CDR3 is TGTGCCAGCAGCTTAGATAGCGGGAGTTTTGGTGAGCAGTACTTC. It translates to CASSLDSGSFGEQYF.

Many counts were recorded for this clonotype. The CDR3, as DNA: TGTGCCAGCAGCTCAGGACTAGCGGGAGGGGAAAATGAGCAGTTCTTC. Translating it yields CASSSGLAGGENEQFF. The chain couples TRBV7-2 to TRBJ2-1; the match to TRBD2 covers 15 bases. CDR1 SGHTA and CDR2 FQGNSA come from the germline V gene. V gave up 4 bases and J gave up 7 bases; unmatched junction bases: 5. This CDR3 is 16 amino acids long. The whole variable domain, remainder taken from reference TRBV7-2 and TRBJ2-1, is GAGVSQSPSNKVTEKGKDVELRCDPISGHTALYWYRQSLGQGLEFLIYFQGNSAPDKSGLPSDRFSAERTGGSVSTLTIQRTQQEDSAVYLCASSSGLAGGENEQFFGPGTRLTVL.

This chain uses TRBV9 with TRBJ2-1; TRBD2 matches at 7 bases. J lost 3 bases, V lost 0 bases, and 3 bases had no gene match. The CDR3 extends over 15 amino acids. Germline-derived CDR1 and CDR2 are SGDLS and YYNGEE. DNA for the CDR3: TGTGCCAGCAGCGTAGGTACTAGCGTCTACAATGAGCAGTTCTTC. This translates into CASSVGTSVYNEQFF.

This clonotype was counted many times. V and J are TRBV3-1 and TRBJ2-5, with 13 nucleotides matching TRBD2. The CDR3 loop spans 19 amino acids. CDR1 is LGHDT, CDR2 YNNKEL, per germline (reference sequence). V dropped 0 bases and J dropped 0; count of bases not matched to a gene: 7. The CDR3 DNA follows: TGTGCCAGCAGCCAAGATGGGACTAGCGGGGAGGGGAACCAAGAGACCCAGTACTTC. Translating gives CASSQDGTSGEGNQETQYF.

The sample holds a few counts of this clonotype. V usage is TRBV29-1 and J usage is TRBJ1-1; the D gene is possibly TRBD1 (6 bases). CDR3 size: 13 residues. V was cut by 4 bases and J by 0 bases, with 9 bases left in between. Looked up from germline, CDR1 is SQVTM and CDR2 is ANQGSEA. CDR3 in DNA: TGCAGCGTTGGGGGGGCAATGAACACTGAAGCTTTCTTT. Translation: CSVGGAMNTEAFF.

On this clonotype itself: One base away lies a much larger clone, so this may be a sequencing read error. The gene calls are TRBV12-3 or TRBV12-4 and TRBJ2-1; maybe TRBD2 (6 bases). Near its end, the DNA agrees better with TRBJ2-7, so the J call may be wrong. The CDR3 contains 14 residues. The CDR3 protein is CASRPGEGLNEQYF. CDR3 sequence (DNA): TGTGCCAGCCGCCCGGGAGAGGGCCTGAATGAGCAGTACTTC.

This clonotype was seen repeatedly, ten times or more. The chain is built from TRBV20-1 and TRBJ1-6; 9 positions match TRBD1. This CDR3 has 14 amino acids. Trimming removed 6 bases from V and 10 bases from J; junction bases left unmatched: 10. CDR1 is DFQATT and CDR2 is SNEGSKA in the germline V gene (reference sequence). The CDR3: CSAKTGTGISPLHF. The CDR3, as DNA: TGCAGTGCAAAAACCGGGACAGGGATCTCACCCCTCCACTTT.

The chain employs TRBV2 and TRBJ2-1, with D possibly being TRBD1 (8 bases). From germline, CDR1 is SNHLY and CDR2 FYNNEI. Trimming shortened V by 9 bases and J by 2 bases, and 14 bases separated the two germline ends. This CDR3 comprises 14 residues. The CDR3 here is CARQRDRTYNEQFF. CDR3 sequence (DNA): TGTGCCAGGCAGCGGGACAGGACCTACAATGAGCAGTTCTTC.

In its sample, this clonotype was seen many times. The CDR3 loop reads CSARGGNTNYGYTF. The CDR3 DNA reads TGCAGTGCTAGGGGGGGGAATACTAACTATGGCTACACCTTC. This rearrangement joins TRBV20-1 to TRBJ1-2, with D perhaps TRBD1 (5 bases). Trimming took 3 bases from V and 0 from J, leaving 11 bases between them. CDR1 is DFQATT, CDR2 SNEGSKA, per germline (reference sequence). The CDR3 is 14 residues long.